This T cell receptor beta chain was captured in a study of regulatory T cells in long-lasting Graves disease. Building of the TCR beta libraries involved iRepertoire HTBI primers and Arm-PCR of CDR3 regions. Each CDR3 protein gets one entry after TCRdb re-called the multiplex PCR reads with MiXCR. The data show 400,000 to 450,000 distinct CDR3 sequences, with 23% seen just once and approximately 25% held by the top ten. In germline, CDR1 is ENHRY, CDR2 SYGVKD. The CDR3 is 16 amino acids. Trimming cost V 10 bases and J 5 bases; bases outside gene matches: 14. Sample time point: persistent/refractory GD, antithyroid drugs over 5 years with positive TRAb. Construction of the TCR library relied on RNA isolated from PBMCs. One endocrinology department in Xi'an, China, was where patients came from.

This chain links TRBV10-3 with TRBJ2-2; 9 positions agree with TRBD1. This receptor was taken from a female donor with Graves disease. This material consisted of peripheral blood mononuclear cells (PBMCs), taken when the disease was refractory, from a patient treated with antithyroid drugs. CDR3 sequence (DNA): TGTGCCACAAGGGACAGGGAGTCTCGTAGTACCGGGGAGCTGTTTTTT. It specifies CATRDRESRSTGELFF.